This is a list of T cell receptor beta chains from one sample in a study of PD-1 blockade in mismatch repair-deficient tumors. Clones were read by immunoSEQ multiplex PCR, and TCRdb kept only the in-frame ones, dropping some. Of some 84,000 clones in the sample, about 85% are singletons; the top ten hold around 2.7%. The sequencing here drew on peripheral blood, taken 12 weeks after starting pembrolizumab. The receptors originated from an adult with mismatch repair-deficient cancer. The CDR3 runs from the conserved cysteine through the conserved F or W. A D gene is named only where the DNA matches it firmly. Clone sizes are given selectively: once, few, many, or a class where the clone is expanded.

V gene	clone size	J gene	D gene	CDR3 DNA	CDR3 protein
TRBV7-2	few	TRBJ1-2	TRBD1	TGTGCCAGCAGCGAACCGACAGGGATTGGCTACACCTTC	CASSEPTGIGYTF
TRBV7-2	NA	TRBJ2-2	NA	TGTGCCAGCAGCTCCTCGCTTGGCGGGATCACCGGGGAGCTGTTTTTT	CASSSSLGGITGELFF
TRBV7-2	NA	TRBJ2-7	TRBD1	TGTGCCAGCAGCGGGGACAGGGACTACGAGCAGTACTTC	CASSGDRDYEQYF
TRBV18	once	TRBJ1-1	NA	TGTGCCAGCTCACCGAGGATAAAGGGCATTCACACTGAAGCTTTCTTT	CASSPRIKGIHTEAFF
TRBV13	once	TRBJ1-1	TRBD1	TGTGCCAGCAGCTTAGGGGGGACAGGGGGCACTGAAGCTTTCTTT	CASSLGGTGGTEAFF
TRBV15	once	TRBJ2-7	NA	TGTGCCACCAGCAGAGTCGACAGCTACGAGCAGTACTTC	CATSRVDSYEQYF
TRBV6-1	NA	TRBJ2-2	TRBD2	TGTGCCAGCGAGCGGGAGGGCCGGACCGGGGAGCTGTTTTTT	CASEREGRTGELFF
TRBV7-8	once	TRBJ1-1	NA	TGTGCCAGCAGCTTAGCTTCGGGGAACACTGAAGCTTTCTTT	CASSLASGNTEAFF
TRBV27	NA	TRBJ2-1	TRBD2	TGTGCCAGCAGTACTAGCGGGGCGGCCACCATTTCCTCCTACAATGAGCAGTTCTTC	CASSTSGAATISSYNEQFF
TRBV19	once	TRBJ2-1	TRBD1	TGTGCCAGTAGTCTCGACAGGGGCCACAATGAGCAGTTCTTC	CASSLDRGHNEQFF
TRBV5-5	NA	TRBJ2-7	TRBD1	TGTGCCAGCAGCCAGCGTTTCGGGGACAGTGCTGGAGAGCAGTACTTC	CASSQRFGDSAGEQYF
TRBV5-4	NA	TRBJ1-2	NA	TGTGCCAGCAGCTTGAAAACAGGGAATGGCTACACCTTC	CASSLKTGNGYTF
TRBV6-5	NA	TRBJ2-7	NA	TGTGCCAGCAGTTTCGACGGACACTACGAGCAGTACTTC	CASSFDGHYEQYF
TRBV29-1	NA	TRBJ1-5	NA	TGCAGCGTCCAAGGTCCAGGGTTGGGCAATCAGCCCCAGCATTTT	CSVQGPGLGNQPQHF
TRBV5-1	NA	TRBJ2-7	NA	TGCGCCAGCAGCTTGGCAGGGGGGGCATATTGGGAGCAGTACTTC	CASSLAGGAYWEQYF
TRBV4-2	NA	TRBJ2-5	NA	TGTGCCAGCAGCCAAGGGGGGACGGGAGAGACCCAGTACTTC	CASSQGGTGETQYF
TRBV7-9	NA	TRBJ1-2	NA	TGTGCCAGCAGCTATACATCTTTCGTCTATGGCTACACCTTC	CASSYTSFVYGYTF
TRBV7-9	NA	TRBJ2-6	NA	TGTGCCAGCAGCTTACAAAGGGCTCCGGGCCCCAACGTCCTGACTTTC	CASSLQRAPGPNVLTF
TRBV5-6	NA	TRBJ2-1	NA	TGTGCCAGCAGCGATTCCGGGACTCCCAATGAGCAGTTCTTC	CASSDSGTPNEQFF
TRBV30	NA	TRBJ1-3	NA	TGTGCCTGGACGGAGATCGGAACTGGAAACACCATATATTTT	CAWTEIGTGNTIYF
TRBV6-5	NA	TRBJ2-7	TRBD1	TGTGCCAGCAGTTACCTTGGGACAGACCCTTACGAGCAGTACTTC	CASSYLGTDPYEQYF
TRBV7-9	NA	TRBJ2-1	TRBD2	TGTGCCAGCAGCCGACCCACGCTAGCGGGCCGAAATGAGCAGTTCTTC	CASSRPTLAGRNEQFF
TRBV5-6	NA	TRBJ1-5	NA	TGTGCCAGCAGCTTGATGCAGGGTGGCAATCAGCCCCAGCATTTT	CASSLMQGGNQPQHF
TRBV11-3	NA	TRBJ1-2	NA	TGTGCCAGCAGCTTATTGGCAGGGCGCCCCGGCGGTTGTGGCTACACCTTC	CASSLLAGRPGGCGYTF
TRBV7-6	NA	TRBJ2-1	NA	TGTGCCAGCACCCGCTTAGCCTCACGAACCACCGGAGGGATGAATGAGCAGTTCTTC	CASTRLASRTTGGMNEQFF
TRBV7-9	NA	TRBJ2-3	NA	TGTGCCAGCAGCTTAGGGTCGGGTCTCACAGATACGCAGTATTTT	CASSLGSGLTDTQYF
TRBV4-2	NA	TRBJ2-1	TRBD2	TGTGCCAGCAGCCAATTGCGGGAGGGCAAAGATGAGCAGTTCTTC	CASSQLREGKDEQFF
TRBV30	NA	TRBJ2-4	NA	TGTGCCTGGAGTCGTGGCAGGGGAGGGGACATTCAGTACTTC	CAWSRGRGGDIQYF
TRBV6-1	once	TRBJ1-1	NA	TGTGCCAGCAGTCACGGGGGGGATGCAGCTTTCTTT	CASSHGGDAAFF
TRBV27	NA	TRBJ2-7	TRBD1	TGTGCCAGCAGTTCAGGACAGGAAGGGACCTACGAGCAGTACTTC	CASSSGQEGTYEQYF
TRBV28	NA	TRBJ2-3	TRBD1	TGTGCCAGCAGTGAGGACAGGGGATACACAGATACGCAGTATTTT	CASSEDRGYTDTQYF
TRBV19	NA	TRBJ2-7	TRBD1	TGTGCCAGTAGTATCGGACAGGAGCCCTACGAGCAGTACTTC	CASSIGQEPYEQYF
TRBV7-2	NA	TRBJ2-7	NA	TGTGCCAGCAGCTTAGCTACCCCACCTGGCTACGAGCAGTACTTC	CASSLATPPGYEQYF
TRBV6-6	NA	TRBJ2-7	TRBD1	TGTGCCAGCAGGGGGGGACAGGGATACGAGCAGTACTTC	CASRGGQGYEQYF
TRBV6-6	NA	TRBJ2-1	NA	TGTGCCAGCAGTTACGGGGGAGGAGCGTACAATGAGCAGTTCTTC	CASSYGGGAYNEQFF
TRBV7-2	NA	TRBJ2-1	TRBD2	TGTGCCAGCACCCGCGGCGGTATAGCGGGAGGTCGTAATGAGCAGTTCTTC	CASTRGGIAGGRNEQFF
TRBV5-1	NA	TRBJ2-7	NA	TGCGCCAGCAGCTTGACCGCGGGTACCTACGAGCAGTACTTC	CASSLTAGTYEQYF